Sequencing of this TCR beta chain was carried out in a study of blood T cells in healthy people across ages. This clonotype has only a few counts. The CDR3 totals 13 residues. Germline V gene lookup returns CDR1 SEHNR and CDR2 FQNEAQ (reference sequence). The V segment lost 5 bases and the J segment 6 bases; nucleotides outside the gene matches: 7. Through a sample-barcoded 5' primer and a J-beta primer mix, a second PCR was run for about 7 to 12 cycles. TCRdb re-called the 5' RACE reads with MiXCR, one entry per CDR3 protein. Counted here are 1.5 million to 2 million distinct CDR3 sequences, around 48% occurring once; the ten biggest clones make up 2% to 2.5%.

Sequences were obtained from blood. The clonotype originates from a woman in her forties in good health. The V and J genes are TRBV7-9 and TRBJ2-7; 7 bases match TRBD1. The CDR3 DNA reads TGTGCCAGCAGCCCCGAGACAGGGCTCGAGCAGTACTTC. It specifies CASSPETGLEQYF.